These T cell receptor beta chains were read from a single sample in a study of T-cell reconstitution after alpha-beta-depleted transplantation in children. MiXCR, run by TCRdb on the PCR reads, gives a single entry per CDR3 protein. Found here are 75,000 to 100,000 distinct CDR3 sequences, roughly 8.4% of them singletons; the top ten hold 5.5% to 8%. The sample consisted of PBMCs from the stem cell graft donor, taken from the stem cell graft. The receptors originated from a human donor who donated a stem cell graft to a child with congenital amegakaryocytic thrombocytopenia. Each CDR3 is given with its conserved first and last residue. The order of the fields is J gene, V gene, clone size, D gene, CDR3 DNA, CDR3 protein. The D gene is left open where the match is weak. Size is stated for part of the rows, as once, few or many counts, or as a class when the clone is expanded.

j_call: TRBJ1-4; v_call: TRBV6-5; clone_size: many; d_call: -; cdr3_nt: TGTGCCAGCCGACAAAAAGGGGAGGAAAAACTGTTTTTT; cdr3_aa: CASRQKGEEKLFF
j_call: TRBJ2-7; v_call: TRBV3-1; clone_size: -; d_call: TRBD2; cdr3_nt: TGTGCCTCGTCGGCCCTAGCGGGGGAAGGCTACGAGCAGTACTTC; cdr3_aa: CASSALAGEGYEQYF
j_call: TRBJ1-1; v_call: TRBV7-2; clone_size: many; d_call: -; cdr3_nt: TGTGCCAGCAGCTTAGGCGACAGGCGGAACACTGAAGCTTTCTTT; cdr3_aa: CASSLGDRRNTEAFF
j_call: TRBJ2-1; v_call: TRBV7-9; clone_size: many; d_call: TRBD2; cdr3_nt: TGTGCCACAGCCGGGACTAGCGTCTCCTACAATGAGCAGTTCTTC; cdr3_aa: CATAGTSVSYNEQFF
j_call: TRBJ2-5; v_call: TRBV6-5; clone_size: many; d_call: TRBD2; cdr3_nt: TGTGCCAGCAGTTACGGCGCGGGAGGACAAGAGACCCAGTACTTC; cdr3_aa: CASSYGAGGQETQYF
j_call: TRBJ1-6; v_call: TRBV5-1; clone_size: many; d_call: -; cdr3_nt: TGCGCCAGCAGCTTGGGCGGAAATAGCTCACCCCTCCACTTT; cdr3_aa: CASSLGGNSSPLHF
j_call: TRBJ2-1; v_call: TRBV6-5; clone_size: many; d_call: -; cdr3_nt: TGTGCCAGCAGTTACCACAGGGCGAACACCTACAATGAGCAGTTCTTC; cdr3_aa: CASSYHRANTYNEQFF
j_call: TRBJ1-1; v_call: TRBV2; clone_size: many; d_call: TRBD1; cdr3_nt: TGTGCCAGCAAGAAGGGACAGGGAAACACTGAAGCTTTCTTT; cdr3_aa: CASKKGQGNTEAFF
j_call: TRBJ2-1; v_call: TRBV6-5; clone_size: many; d_call: -; cdr3_nt: TGTGCGAGCGTAGTTACGCGGCTTCAGGAGCAGTTCTTC; cdr3_aa: CASVVTRLQEQFF
j_call: TRBJ2-7; v_call: TRBV5-1; clone_size: many; d_call: -; cdr3_nt: TGCGCCAGCAGCTTGGCCGGGCGGGATTTGGGCTACGAGCAGTACTTC; cdr3_aa: CASSLAGRDLGYEQYF
j_call: TRBJ2-2; v_call: TRBV7-3; clone_size: many; d_call: -; cdr3_nt: TGTGCCAGCAGCTTAAATAGCGGAACGAACACCGGGGAGCTGTTTTTT; cdr3_aa: CASSLNSGTNTGELFF
j_call: TRBJ1-5; v_call: TRBV20-1; clone_size: many; d_call: -; cdr3_nt: TGCAGTGCTAGAGACAGGCCGGACGCCCTGCGGCAGCCCCAGCATTTT; cdr3_aa: CSARDRPDALRQPQHF
j_call: TRBJ1-5; v_call: TRBV9; clone_size: many; d_call: -; cdr3_nt: TGTGCCAGCAGCGCCCGGGGGGGTCTCTATCAGCCCCAGCATTTT; cdr3_aa: CASSARGGLYQPQHF
j_call: TRBJ2-1; v_call: TRBV29-1; clone_size: few; d_call: -; cdr3_nt: TGCAGCGTTGGGCAGAGGGCGGGGAATGAGCAGTTCTTC; cdr3_aa: CSVGQRAGNEQFF
j_call: TRBJ2-3; v_call: TRBV5-1; clone_size: many; d_call: -; cdr3_nt: TGCGCCAGCAGCTTGGAGGGGGGTCGCACAGATACGCAGTATTTT; cdr3_aa: CASSLEGGRTDTQYF
j_call: TRBJ2-3; v_call: TRBV9; clone_size: many; d_call: TRBD2; cdr3_nt: TGTGCCAGCAGCGCCAGAGCGGGGGGGCCGGCAGATACGCAGTATTTT; cdr3_aa: CASSARAGGPADTQYF
j_call: TRBJ2-2; v_call: TRBV7-9; clone_size: many; d_call: -; cdr3_nt: TGTGCCAGCAGCGTTACAGGGACCGGGGAGCTGTTTTTT; cdr3_aa: CASSVTGTGELFF
j_call: TRBJ2-2; v_call: TRBV6-2/TRBV6-3; clone_size: many; d_call: TRBD1; cdr3_nt: TGTGCCAGCAGTAGTGTTGACAGGGGTTTCACCGGGGAGCTGTTTTTT; cdr3_aa: CASSSVDRGFTGELFF
j_call: TRBJ2-5; v_call: TRBV12-3/TRBV12-4; clone_size: many; d_call: TRBD1; cdr3_nt: TGTGCCAGCAGTCCCTATGGTTCACCCGGGACAGGGGGCGGGGGAGAGACCCAGTACTTC; cdr3_aa: CASSPYGSPGTGGGGETQYF
j_call: TRBJ2-3; v_call: TRBV29-1; clone_size: -; d_call: TRBD2; cdr3_nt: TGCAGCGTTGAAGGGGGAGGGACAGATACGCAGTATTTT; cdr3_aa: CSVEGGGTDTQYF
j_call: TRBJ2-5; v_call: TRBV2; clone_size: many; d_call: -; cdr3_nt: TGTGCCGGAGGACTTACGGGGGCCCAAGAGACCCAGTACTTC; cdr3_aa: CAGGLTGAQETQYF
j_call: TRBJ2-7; v_call: TRBV28; clone_size: many; d_call: -; cdr3_nt: TGTGCCACCAAGGAACCACACGAAACCTACGAGCAGTACTTC; cdr3_aa: CATKEPHETYEQYF
j_call: TRBJ2-2; v_call: TRBV27; clone_size: many; d_call: TRBD1; cdr3_nt: TGTGCCAGCAGTTTACTCCAACAGGGGGCTGTCGCCGGGGAGCTGTTTTTT; cdr3_aa: CASSLLQQGAVAGELFF
j_call: TRBJ1-4; v_call: TRBV6-1; clone_size: many; d_call: TRBD1; cdr3_nt: TGTGCCAGCAGCGAAACAGGGGGACTCGGGCGGACTAATGAAAAACTGTTTTTT; cdr3_aa: CASSETGGLGRTNEKLFF
j_call: TRBJ1-1; v_call: TRBV5-1; clone_size: many; d_call: -; cdr3_nt: TGCGCCAGCAGCTTGCAACAGATGAACACTGAAGCTTTCTTT; cdr3_aa: CASSLQQMNTEAFF
j_call: TRBJ1-2; v_call: TRBV28; clone_size: many; d_call: -; cdr3_nt: TGTGCCAGCAGCGGAGGGGGTGGGGTTCGTGGCTATGGCTACACCTTC; cdr3_aa: CASSGGGGVRGYGYTF
j_call: TRBJ1-5; v_call: TRBV3-1; clone_size: many; d_call: -; cdr3_nt: TGTGCCAGCAGCTGGACGACGGCGGTACAGCCCCAGCATTTT; cdr3_aa: CASSWTTAVQPQHF
j_call: TRBJ1-1; v_call: TRBV6-5; clone_size: many; d_call: TRBD1; cdr3_nt: TGTGCCAGCAGTTACACAGGGGACACTGAAGCTTTCTTT; cdr3_aa: CASSYTGDTEAFF
j_call: TRBJ2-2; v_call: TRBV20-1; clone_size: many; d_call: TRBD2; cdr3_nt: TGCAGTGCTAGAGGGACTAGCGAATGGGACACCGGGGAGCTGTTTTTT; cdr3_aa: CSARGTSEWDTGELFF
j_call: TRBJ2-5; v_call: TRBV5-1; clone_size: many; d_call: -; cdr3_nt: TGCGCCAGCAGCTTCGGGAACTACGGGGAGACCCAGTACTTC; cdr3_aa: CASSFGNYGETQYF
j_call: TRBJ2-3; v_call: TRBV7-2; clone_size: many; d_call: TRBD2; cdr3_nt: TGTGCCAGCAGCCCCGGGGGGAGAGGTTTCACAGATACGCAGTATTTT; cdr3_aa: CASSPGGRGFTDTQYF
j_call: TRBJ2-7; v_call: TRBV10-3; clone_size: many; d_call: -; cdr3_nt: TGTGCCATCAGTGAGTCGAACAGGGAGCGCGAGCAGTACTTC; cdr3_aa: CAISESNREREQYF